The source of this T cell receptor (beta chain) is a study of tumour-infiltrating T cells in Burkitt lymphoma. About the study: Productive clonality predicted overall and progression-free survival.

Only in-frame clones appear in the TCRdb table, and some are missing; sequencing was by immunoSEQ multiplex PCR. The data show some 15,000 clones, about 80% seen once. The CDR3 consists of 15 residues. Per germline, CDR1 SGHDN and CDR2 FVKESK. Trimming took 2 bases from V and 1 from J, leaving 9 bases between them. Sequenced: tumor tissue. The V gene is TRBV14, the J gene TRBJ1-3; weak D call: TRBD1 (6 bases). The receptor comes from a human donor with diffuse large B-cell lymphoma. CDR3 bases: TGTGCCAGCAGCCAAAGAGGGGGATCTGGAAACACCATATATTTT. Translated, it gives CASSQRGGSGNTIYF.